This TCR beta chain was sequenced during a study of CD8 T cells in Susac syndrome. At the level of the study: Blood was drawn from Susac syndrome patients while they were therapy-naive, on corticosteroids, or on intravenous immunoglobulin alone.

Note on this clonotype: The antigen is undetermined.

Study-level results: It was acknowledged in the study that its TCR sequencing and HLA analysis involved a relatively small number of individuals.

Reverse transcription used about 0.45 to 1 ug RNA and random hexamers. From the immunoSEQ multiplex PCR reads, TCRdb called clonotypes with MiXCR, one entry per CDR3 protein. Among 150,000 to 180,000 distinct CDR3 sequences, roughly 95% were seen once, and the ten largest hold about 0.17%. The CDR3 length is 13 residues. V shed 6 bases, J shed 3 bases, and the junction held 4 bases outside the gene matches. CDR1 is SQVTM and CDR2 is ANQGSEA in the germline V gene. This chain joins TRBV29-1 and TRBJ2-3; TRBD2 matches 9 bases. The TCR was taken from a human donor with Susac syndrome. Input material: CD4+ T cells from PBMCs. The CDR3 is CSVPGLATDTQYF. The DNA of the CDR3 is TGCAGCGTCCCGGGACTAGCTACAGATACGCAGTATTTT.